The entry below gives a single T cell receptor (beta chain) sequence along with its context. Additional DNA sequences in this sample encode the identical CDR3. Data came from immunoSEQ multiplex PCR; TCRdb stores just in-frame clones and leaves some out. The top ten hold under 8% of the sample, which has nearly 95,000 clones, 70% to 90% seen once. This CDR3 spans 14 amino acids. V shed 0 bases and J shed 1 base, with 7 bases lying between them. Germline CDR1 reads SGHRS; CDR2 reads YFSETQ. This entry comes from a study of blood T cell repertoires in COVID-19. The clonotype comes from a human donor with acute or convalescent COVID-19. The donor label of this sample is uncertain. J is TRBJ2-5 and V is TRBV5-1; D call uncertain. Sequences were obtained from peripheral blood. CDR3 sequence reads: CASSLAPGQETQYF. CDR3 bases: TGCGCCAGCAGCTTGGCCCCGGGCCAAGAGACCCAGTACTTC.